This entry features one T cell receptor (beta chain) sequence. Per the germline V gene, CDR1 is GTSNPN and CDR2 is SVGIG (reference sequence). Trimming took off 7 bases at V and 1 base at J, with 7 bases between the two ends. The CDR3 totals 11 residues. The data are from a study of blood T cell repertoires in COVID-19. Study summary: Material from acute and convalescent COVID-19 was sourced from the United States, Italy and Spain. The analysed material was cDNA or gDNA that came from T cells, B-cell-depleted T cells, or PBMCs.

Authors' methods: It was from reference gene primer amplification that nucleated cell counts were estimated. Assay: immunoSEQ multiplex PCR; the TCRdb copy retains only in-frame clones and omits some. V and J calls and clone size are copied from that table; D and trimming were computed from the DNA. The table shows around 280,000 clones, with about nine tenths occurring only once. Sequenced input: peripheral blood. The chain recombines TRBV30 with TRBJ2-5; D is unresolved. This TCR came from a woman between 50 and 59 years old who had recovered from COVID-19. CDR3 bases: TGTGCCTCTAGGTCCCAAGAGACCCAGTACTTC. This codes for CASRSQETQYF.